This entry describes one T cell receptor (beta chain). Between the trimmed V and J ends, which lost 6 bases and 9 bases, there was a span of 15 bases. CDR3 size: 12 residues. Germline V gene lookup returns CDR1 LGHNT and CDR2 FRNRAP. Repertoires were generated with immunoSEQ multiplex PCR, while TCRdb's copy carries only in-frame clones and drops some. In the table there are roughly 220,000 clones, more than 85% of which are singletons. This record belongs to a study of blood T cell repertoires in COVID-19. Patients at the Seattle site were enrolled during active infection and followed longitudinally.

The sequence was obtained from a woman aged 45-65 years with COVID-19, enrolled during active disease. The rearrangement uses TRBV12-5 and TRBJ2-7; TRBD2 is a possible D gene (5 bases). Sequencing was done on a sample of peripheral blood. CDR3 sequence reads: CASGPPTRGQYF. The CDR3 DNA reads TGTGCTAGTGGCCCCCCGACCCGGGGGCAGTACTTC.